Only a few counts were recorded for the clone carrying this TCR beta chain. Its antigen is not identified. The entry originates in a study of cytomegalovirus exposure and HLA in healthy donors. Study results and caveats: Later analysis identified several of the most significant clusters that appeared linked to common viral pathogens.

Both 60 Vbeta primers and 13 Jbeta primers went into the PCR. The assay was immunoSEQ multiplex PCR, and TCRdb's table has in-frame clones only and misses some. The sample contains about 170,000 clones, more than 70% of which appear only once. This CDR3 is 12 amino acids long. CDR1 and CDR2 (germline): SEHNR, FQNEAQ (reference sequence). Trimming removed 1 base at V and 8 bases at J, with 5 bases between. Sequenced material: PBMCs. This clonotype was sampled from a male donor in good health and CMV-seronegative. The rearrangement links TRBV7-9 to TRBJ1-4; D call uncertain. CDR3 bases: TGTGCCAGCAGCTTAGAACAGGAAAAACTGTTTTTT. It encodes CASSLEQEKLFF.